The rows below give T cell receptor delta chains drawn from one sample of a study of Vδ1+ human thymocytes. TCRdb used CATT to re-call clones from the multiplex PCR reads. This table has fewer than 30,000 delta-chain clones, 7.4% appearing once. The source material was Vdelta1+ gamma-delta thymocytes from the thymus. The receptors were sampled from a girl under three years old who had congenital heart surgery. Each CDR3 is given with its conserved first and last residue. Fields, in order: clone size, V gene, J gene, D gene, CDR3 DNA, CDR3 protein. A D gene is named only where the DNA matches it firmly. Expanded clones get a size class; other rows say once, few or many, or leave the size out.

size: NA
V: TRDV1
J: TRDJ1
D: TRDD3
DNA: TGTGCTCTTGGGGCCTACTCGGGGATACAGTACACCGATAAACTCATCTTT
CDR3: CALGAYSGIQYTDKLIF

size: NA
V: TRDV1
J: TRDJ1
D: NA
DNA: TGTGCTCTTGGGGAACTAGTTGACCTCTTGTACACCGATAAACTCATCTTT
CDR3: CALGELVDLLYTDKLIF

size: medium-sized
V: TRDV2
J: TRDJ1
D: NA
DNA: TGTGCCTGTGACACCTATCAACATACGAGCATTCTCATCTTT
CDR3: CACDTYQHTSILIF

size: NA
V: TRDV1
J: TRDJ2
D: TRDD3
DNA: TGTGCTCTTGGGGAAAGCTTCCTATGGGGGATACGCGCCCGTAACGCTGCCGTTATTACAGCACAACTCTTCTTT
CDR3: CALGESFLWGIRARNAAVITAQLFF

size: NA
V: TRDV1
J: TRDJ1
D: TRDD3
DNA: TGTGCTCTTGGGGAACTACTGGGGGACTTCACCGATAAACTCATCTTT
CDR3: CALGELLGDFTDKLIF

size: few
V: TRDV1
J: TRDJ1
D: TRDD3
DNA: TGTGCTCTTGGCCCCCTATTCCTACAGAGTACTGGGGGATCAAAGTACACCGATAAACTCATCTTT
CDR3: CALGPLFLQSTGGSKYTDKLIF

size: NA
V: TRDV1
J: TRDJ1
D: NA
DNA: TGTGCTCTTGGGGACTTCGACTTCGGGAGGGACACTCGGGCCGATAAACTCATCTTT
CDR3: CALGDFDFGRDTRADKLIF

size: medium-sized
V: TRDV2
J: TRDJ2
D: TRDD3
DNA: TGTGCCTGTGACACCGTCTTGATGGGGGATACGGCTTTGACAGCACAACTCTTCTTT
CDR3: CACDTVLMGDTALTAQLFF

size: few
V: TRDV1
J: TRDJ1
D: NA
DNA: TGTGCTCTTGGGGAATACTCGGGTCGGGCTAAACTCATCTTT
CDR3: CALGEYSGRAKLIF

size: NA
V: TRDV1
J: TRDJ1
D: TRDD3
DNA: TGTGCTCTTGGGGAACTAATCGCGGGGAGGTCGCTGGGGGTTAACACCGATAAACTCATCTTT
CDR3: CALGELIAGRSLGVNTDKLIF

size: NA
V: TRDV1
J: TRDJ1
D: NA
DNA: TGTGCTCTTGGGGCCCCCGGGCTCTACGGACGGTATTACACCGATAAACTCATCTTT
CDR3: CALGAPGLYGRYYTDKLIF

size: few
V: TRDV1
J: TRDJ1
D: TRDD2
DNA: TGTGCTCTTGGGGCCCTTCCTACTACCGATAAACTCATCTTT
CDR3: CALGALPTTDKLIF

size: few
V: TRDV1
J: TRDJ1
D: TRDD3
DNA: TGTGCTCTTGGGGAGCCTCCCCGTACTGGGGGATACGCTAAACTCATCTTT
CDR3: CALGEPPRTGGYAKLIF

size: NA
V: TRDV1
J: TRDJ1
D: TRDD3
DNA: TGTGCTCTTGAGAGCCAAGGACTGGGGGATATGTACACCGATAAACTCATCTTT
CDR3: CALESQGLGDMYTDKLIF

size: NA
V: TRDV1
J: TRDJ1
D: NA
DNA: TGTGCTCTTGGGGAACTATCTAACTCCGGGATAGACACCGATAAACTCATCTTT
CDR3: CALGELSNSGIDTDKLIF